Detailed here is one T cell receptor beta chain. Its antigen is not yet known. No base quality information exists; no much larger clone differs at one position. This specimen comes from a study of cytomegalovirus exposure and HLA in healthy donors (dated by TCRdb to 2015 to 2018). Looking at the study overall: In an earlier analysis of fewer than 750 of the donors, 276 Gb of sequence data and approximately 120 million unique TCR beta sequences from 150 million to 200 million T cells were reported. Every discovery cohort repertoire had been produced on one sequencing platform. A later genetic analysis used genome-wide SNP genotypes for about three fifths of the 666 donors, treating that subset as a discovery cohort. Among some 410 genotyped donors of the cohort, an average of around 240,000 unique TCR beta nucleotide sequences was sequenced per donor, of which roughly 18% were non-productive. About 300 gigabases of sequencing data and 70 million to 95 million unique TCR sequences made up an early release that covered under 750 HLA-typed donors. Of the roughly 400 genotyped donors, 80% to 90% were placed in the genetic ancestry cluster associated with self-reported Caucasian donors. The T cell repertoires of some 700 subjects were profiled by immunosequencing and related to cytomegalovirus serostatus. HLA typing included class I and class II loci at four-digit resolution. The later analysis used no new phenotypic data to find candidate immune exposures, relying instead on TCR beta sequences and their occurrence across donors. The study aimed to test whether signatures of past pathogen exposure could be identified by cataloging public T cell receptors. A handful of DR-DQ haplotypes were handled as single units for association and clustering because linkage in the cohort was strong. In addition to the first cohort of 666 subjects, a separate validation cohort of 120 different subjects was used. Donor age, sex, ethnicity and CMV serostatus were compiled alongside the repertoire data. To decide whether each TCR beta V gene segment behaved as functional or pseudogenic, an earlier analysis of some 570 of the donors relied on high-throughput TCR beta sequencing. In a later analysis, previously published TCR beta repertoires from several hundred donors were re-analyzed and high-resolution HLA genotyping was added so that TCR occurrence patterns could be studied. High-throughput TCR immunosequencing, statistical association of individual TCRs with disease status, and machine learning were combined to predict cytomegalovirus infection status. The number of donors typed differed by locus, with 629-630 for A, B, C, DRB1 and DQB1, more than 500 for DQA1, 606 for DPA1, and some 440 for DPB1. General study outcomes and caveats: In a later analysis, around 15,000 TCR beta sequences were associated with specific HLA alleles at a false discovery rate of 0.05. A later analysis found that HLA-associated TCR beta chains were more clonally expanded and had lower generation probabilities than equally common non-associated chains. In a later genetic analysis, a missense DCLRE1C variant was associated with V-gene and J-gene trimming of TCR beta chains, and the association was replicated in an independent cohort. Some IMGT-functional V segments, including TRBV6-2 and TRBV6-3, could not be told apart with the 87-base-pair reads, so those segments were excluded. According to a later analysis, parvovirus B19, influenza, CMV and Epstein-Barr virus appeared linked to several top co-occurrence clusters. Only TCR beta chains were sequenced in this cohort, and the absence of alpha or paired-chain data limited detectable features. In the study, approximately 160 TCR beta chains were listed as associated with cytomegalovirus. An earlier analysis of approximately 590 of the donors showed that most TCR beta V segments appeared in productive rearrangements either about 87% or about 30% of the time, which broadly matched IMGT annotations. A later analysis found that TCR association rates varied across HLA loci, with DRB1 alleles showing the most associated TCRs and HLA-C alleles the fewest. The authors suggested that the approach could potentially be generalized to other disease states and immunological phenotypes. A further reported finding was that TCR beta sequences accurately predicted the HLA-A and HLA-B alleles for most subjects in the first cohort. A later genetic analysis reported fewer N-insertions in productive TCRs among donors in an Asian-associated ancestry cluster than the roughly 650-donor mean. In vitro tests confirmed that a few of the cytomegalovirus-associated TCR beta chains recognize cytomegalovirus antigens. The classifier was reported to diagnose cytomegalovirus status with high specificity and sensitivity in both the original cohort and the validation cohort. While some public TCRs were present in many individuals, most TCR sequences turned up only very rarely across donors. Immune exposure information for the cohort was limited to CMV serostatus. Most CMV-associated TCR beta chains appeared to be HLA-restricted in a later analysis, and the HLA associations seemed to be driven largely by CMV exposure. Linkage disequilibrium might explain the correlated functional status among segregating V segments, but an unknown experimental factor could not be excluded. A group of highly shared sequence variants was considered likely to be a technical artifact of the sequencing pipeline. When HLA alleles, especially DR and DQ, strongly co-occurred, attributing TCR associations to individual alleles was difficult. Presence/absence analyses assumed roughly uniform sequencing depth across donors, an assumption that may not hold. Because HLA typing was unavailable for some donors at each locus, only the typed subset was used in association tests. Because counts were too low, approximately 18 rarely observed V segments, including chromosome 9 orphons, were excluded from the earlier analysis of several hundred of the donors.

In total, approximately 610 healthy bone marrow donors made up the cohort. Cohort members were all nominally healthy when sampled, although unrecorded immune exposures were likely present. The donor was CMV seronegative and was included in the group of under 450 seronegative cohort members. A peripheral blood sample was collected from each donor, and TCR beta sequencing was performed on peripheral blood mononuclear cells. The Qiagen DNeasy Blood Extraction Kit was used to extract genomic DNA from the blood cell samples. The method was the immunoSEQ multiplex PCR assay. For the multiplex PCR, a mixture combining 60 forward primers for TCR Vbeta segments and 13 reverse primers for TCR Jbeta segments was used. Amplification of the CDR3 region of rearranged TCR beta genes was performed with a multiplex PCR assay on genomic DNA. On the Illumina HiSeq System, the amplified TCR beta libraries were sequenced as 87-base-pair reads. Per the source publication's procedure: A later analysis counted about 76 million unique TCR beta chains across the 700 or so repertoires, and around 12 million of these chains were shared by at least two donors. To remove PCR and sequencing errors, raw reads were error-corrected and collapsed into unique sequences using a nearest-neighbor algorithm that merged closely related sequences. Alignment of CDR3 sequences to IMGT reference sequences was used to assign V, D and J gene segments. Each retained sequence needed at least a six-nucleotide match to both a V gene segment and a J gene segment. Rearrangements were called productive when the CDR3 lacked stop codons and stayed in frame with V and J; all others were non-productive. CDR3 was defined by IMGT convention, running from the second conserved V-encoded cysteine to the conserved J-encoded phenylalanine. Sequences without an unambiguous match to a single V gene segment were excluded from the earlier analysis of about 630 of the donors. An earlier analysis of some 500 of the donors classified V segments as functional when productive rearrangements were above 56.7% and as segregating when the standard deviation between donors was above 5%. A statistical classification framework was developed to diagnose cytomegalovirus status using the catalog of TCR beta chain sequences. In a later analysis, TCR nucleotide sequences were compared against IMGT/GENE-DB human TR gene sequences so that V and J genes could be assigned. The TCRdist pipeline was used in a later analysis to assign CDR3 sequences and most-parsimonious VDJ recombination scenarios. In a later analysis, each TCR beta chain was defined by its CDR3 amino acid sequence together with its V-gene family, and reads without a unique V-gene family were excluded. In a later analysis, fewer than 650 highly shared, low-generation-probability nucleotide sequences were removed to address suspected cross-contamination and a sequencing artifact. In a later analysis, a clonal expansion index for each public chain was calculated from normalized within-repertoire ranks of inferred template counts. Generation probabilities in a later analysis came from a VDJ recombination model fitted to out-of-frame rearrangements, and those results were checked against IGoR. In a later analysis, TCR-TCR, TCR-HLA and TCR-CMV co-occurrence was scored with hypergeometric tests, and a repertoire-size bias correction was applied to TCR pairs. A later analysis estimated false discovery rates by permuting HLA or CMV assignments 20 times. In a later analysis, co-occurring TCRs were grouped using DBSCAN, with TCRdist sequence similarity added in when clustering inside HLA-allele-positive subsets. Repertoires with fewer than 30,000 or more than 120,000 public chains were left out of co-occurrence clustering, as were about five repertoires with anomalous nucleotide sharing. TCRdb retrieved this table from immuneACCESS and kept in-frame rearrangements only. Not all clones are present; in checked studies, unresolved V genes account for under half, and no reason is known for the remainder. From that table come the V and J calls and clone size; the DNA was used to work out D and trimming. For this sample the table gives about 160,000 clones, of which 80% were detected only once. In total, the top ten clones hold roughly 1.3% of the sample.

CDR1 and CDR2 are read off the germline V gene (reference sequence) as WNHNN and SYGVQD. From its cysteine to its phenylalanine, the CDR3 spans 15 amino acids. The retained sequence is limited to the CDR3, 45 bases, with the frame set at the first base. The junction shows trimming of 4 bases on V and 2 bases on J, plus 11 bases between the germline ends. Recombination linked TRBV10-1 to TRBJ2-2; no D gene is confidently identified. The source is a woman aged 50 to 60 in good health and CMV-seronegative. Sequencing was carried out using PBMCs. The CDR3 protein: CASSAGPLNTGELFF. The DNA sequence reads TGCGCCAGCAGTGCCGGTCCTTTAAACACCGGGGAGCTGTTTTTT.